A selection of T cell receptor beta chains follows, all from one sample in a study of glioma-infiltrating T cells. TCRdb called the multiplex PCR reads again in MiXCR, with one record for every CDR3 protein. The sample yields 100,000 to 150,000 distinct CDR3 sequences, approximately 24% seen once. The material sequenced was glioma tissue, nonneoplastic brain tissue, or PBMCs (not recorded which). These receptors were taken from a human donor with low-grade glioma or glioblastoma, undergoing nonglioma brain surgery, or in good health (not recorded which). CDR3s include the opening cysteine and the closing phenylalanine or tryptophan. Each record gives: D gene, CDR3 length, V gene, clone size, J gene, CDR3 protein, CDR3 DNA. A D gene is named only where the DNA matches it firmly. Clone sizes are given selectively: once, few, many, or a class where the clone is expanded.

TRBD2	16	TRBV7-9	few	TRBJ2-3	CASGPLLADSTDTQYF	TGTGCCAGCGGCCCTCTTCTAGCGGATAGCACAGATACGCAGTATTTT
NA	15	TRBV7-8	few	TRBJ1-1	CASSLRYGAYTEAFF	TGTGCCAGCAGCTTACGGTATGGGGCGTACACTGAAGCTTTCTTT
NA	15	TRBV25-1	NA	TRBJ1-1	CASSETGGMNTEAFF	TGTGCCAGCAGTGAGACAGGAGGAATGAACACTGAAGCTTTCTTT
NA	16	TRBV19	NA	TRBJ2-2	CASSPPGRSNTGELFF	TGTGCCAGTAGTCCGCCGGGACGGTCGAACACCGGGGAGCTGTTTTTT
TRBD1	14	TRBV18	few	TRBJ1-5	CASSLQGPGQPQHF	TGTGCCAGCTCATTACAGGGGCCGGGACAGCCCCAGCATTTT
TRBD1	17	TRBV7-9	NA	TRBJ1-5	CASSQGVGTGPNQPQHF	TGTGCCAGCAGCCAAGGGGTTGGGACAGGGCCTAATCAGCCCCAGCATTTT
NA	14	TRBV5-1	NA	TRBJ2-3	CASSSSISTDTQYF	TGCGCCAGCAGCTCATCTATAAGCACAGATACGCAGTATTTT
TRBD2	15	TRBV7-8	many	TRBJ2-3	CASSPRRGGTDTQYF	TGTGCCAGCAGCCCCCGCCGGGGGGGCACAGATACGCAGTATTTT
TRBD1	15	TRBV7-2	NA	TRBJ1-5	CASRIAEQGGGPQHF	TGTGCCAGCAGAATAGCGGAACAGGGGGGTGGGCCCCAGCATTTT
NA	13	TRBV6-1	NA	TRBJ1-1	CASSPNLQVEAFF	TGTGCCAGCAGCCCAAACTTACAGGTAGAAGCTTTCTTT
NA	15	TRBV4-1	NA	TRBJ1-2	CASSLTGDGIYGYTF	TGCGCCAGCAGCCTGACTGGGGACGGAATCTATGGCTACACCTTC
TRBD1	16	TRBV7-3	NA	TRBJ1-1	CASSLGGGTGETEAFF	TGTGCCAGCAGCCTTGGGGGTGGGACAGGGGAAACTGAAGCTTTCTTT
NA	12	TRBV12-3/TRBV12-4	many	TRBJ1-1	CASSSQGIEAFF	TGTGCCAGCAGTTCTCAAGGGATCGAAGCTTTCTTT
NA	17	TRBV27	many	TRBJ1-1	CASSLDLGSGYDVEAFF	TGTGCCAGCAGTTTAGACCTCGGATCCGGCTACGACGTTGAAGCTTTCTTT
TRBD1	14	TRBV7-9	NA	TRBJ1-1	CASTKGQTNTEAFF	TGTGCCAGCACCAAGGGACAGACAAACACTGAAGCTTTCTTT
NA	14	TRBV6-1	NA	TRBJ1-1	CASSEWARNTEAFF	TGTGCCAGCAGTGAATGGGCCAGAAACACTGAAGCTTTCTTT
NA	12	TRBV4-2	many	TRBJ2-1	CASSLTGYEQFF	TGTGCCAGCAGCCTAACAGGGTATGAGCAGTTCTTC
TRBD1	15	TRBV6-1	many	TRBJ2-1	CASSKQGFRYNEQFF	TGTGCCAGCAGTAAACAGGGGTTCAGGTACAATGAGCAGTTCTTC
NA	17	TRBV11-2	NA	TRBJ2-3	CASSLRRTTSSTDTQYF	TGTGCCAGCAGCTTAAGGAGGACTACGAGCAGCACAGATACGCAGTATTTT